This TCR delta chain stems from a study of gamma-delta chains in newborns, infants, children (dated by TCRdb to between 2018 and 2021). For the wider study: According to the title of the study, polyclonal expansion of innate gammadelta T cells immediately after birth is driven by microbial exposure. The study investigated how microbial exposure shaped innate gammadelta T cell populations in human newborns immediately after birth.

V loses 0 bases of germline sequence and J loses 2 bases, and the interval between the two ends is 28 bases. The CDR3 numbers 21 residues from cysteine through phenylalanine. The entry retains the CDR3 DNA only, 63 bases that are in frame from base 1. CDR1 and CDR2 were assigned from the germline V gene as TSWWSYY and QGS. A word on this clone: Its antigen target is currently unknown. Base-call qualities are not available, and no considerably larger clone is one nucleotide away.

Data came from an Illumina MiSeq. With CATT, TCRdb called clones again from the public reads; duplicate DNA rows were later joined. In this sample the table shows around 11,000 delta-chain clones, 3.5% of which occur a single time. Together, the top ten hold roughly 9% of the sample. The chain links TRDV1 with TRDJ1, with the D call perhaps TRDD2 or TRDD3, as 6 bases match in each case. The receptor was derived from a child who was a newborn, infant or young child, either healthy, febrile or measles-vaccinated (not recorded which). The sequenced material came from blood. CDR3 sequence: CALGELPPTTWGTKGTDKLIF. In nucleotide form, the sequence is TGTGCTCTTGGGGAACTCCCTCCTACGACCTGGGGCACAAAGGGGACCGATAAACTCATCTTT.